Shown below are 12 T cell receptor beta chains from a single sample sequenced in a study of shared clonotypes between healthy human individuals. Only in-frame clones appear in the TCRdb table, and some are missing; sequencing was by immunoSEQ multiplex PCR. The sample gives about 610,000 clones, more than 95% of which show up once; around 0.06% is in the top ten. The sample consisted of naive CD4+ T cells sorted from blood. Subset of the sample: CD45RA+ positively selected. These receptors all stem from a woman in her 30s in good health.

Details on this clone: The same CDR3 can be traced to other DNA sequences in this sample. The chain joins TRBV4-1 to TRBJ2-1; tentative D call: TRBD1 (5 bases). The V end lost 1 base, the J end lost 0 bases, and 10 bases lay between the germline ends. Germline assignment: CDR1 MGHRA and CDR2 YSYEKL. CDR3 length: 16 residues. Here the CDR3 DNA reads TGCGCCAGCAGCCAAGGCGCAGGGCGCTCCTACAATGAGCAGTTCTTC. It translates to CASSQGAGRSYNEQFF.

CDR3 protein: CASSLDLLEWNEQYF. The CDR3 nucleotides read TGTGCCAGCAGCTTAGATCTTCTAGAGTGGAACGAGCAGTACTTC. The chain carries TRBV11-2 and TRBJ2-7; D not certain. V shed 0 bases and J shed 5 bases, with 14 bases lying between them. The CDR3 has 15 amino acids. Germline V gene lookup returns CDR1 SGHAT and CDR2 FQNNGV.

V and J are TRBV29-1 and TRBJ2-6; D is ambiguous. The CDR3 loop spans 14 amino acids. The germline CDR1 and CDR2 sequences are SQVTM and ANQGSEA. Trimming took 4 bases from V and 0 from J, leaving 7 bases between them. DNA for the CDR3: TGCAGCGTTGGAACGAACTCTGGGGCCAACGTCCTGACTTTC. Protein product: CSVGTNSGANVLTF.

The genes are TRBV10-3 and TRBJ1-1; 7 nucleotides align to TRBD1. Germline CDR1 ENHRY, CDR2 SYGVKD. J lost 2 bases, V lost 6 bases, and 9 bases had no gene match. This CDR3 has 15 amino acids. The CDR3 sequence: CAIRDPGQLNTEAFF. As DNA, the CDR3 is TGTGCCATCAGGGACCCGGGACAGCTAAACACTGAAGCTTTCTTT.

This clone was seen only once. The rearrangement uses TRBV5-1 and TRBJ2-1, with 10 bases identical to TRBD2. The CDR3 is 15 amino acids. Losses at the gene ends were 1 base for V and 10 bases for J; bases not matched to a gene: 8. In germline, CDR1 is SGHRS, CDR2 YFSETQ. As DNA, the CDR3 is TGCGCCAGCAGCTTGACCACGCTGACTAGCGGGGAGCAGTTCTTC. It encodes CASSLTTLTSGEQFF.

The rearrangement joins TRBV28 to TRBJ2-7; D might be TRBD1 (6 bases). Trimming removed 4 bases from V and 0 bases from J, with 13 bases in between. The CDR3 runs to 15 residues. Germline V gene lookup returns CDR1 MDHEN and CDR2 SYDVKM. As DNA, the CDR3 is TGTGCCAGCAGTTCCGGGACAACCTACTCCTACGAGCAGTACTTC. It yields the protein CASSSGTTYSYEQYF.

The chain is built from TRBV19 and TRBJ2-3, with 9 bases aligning to TRBD1. Germline V lookup: CDR1 LNHDA, CDR2 SQIVND (reference sequence). CDR3 length equals 16 residues. After removal of 6 bases from V and 2 bases from J, the junction contained 9 bases not matched to a gene. The chain's CDR3 is CASSLYRGRYTDTQYF. Here the CDR3 DNA reads TGTGCCAGTAGCCTGTACAGGGGGCGTTACACAGATACGCAGTATTTT. Based on the CDR3 plus reference TRBV19 and TRBJ2-3, the full variable domain is DGGITQSPKYLFRKEGQNVTLSCEQNLNHDAMYWYRQDPGQGLRLIYYSQIVNDFQKGDIAEGYSVSREKKESFPLTVTSAQKNPTAFYLCASSLYRGRYTDTQYFGPGTRLTVL.

The chain links TRBV5-4 to TRBJ2-5; possibly TRBD2 for D (7 bases). Trimming pared 6 bases from V and 5 bases from J, leaving 20 bases between. CDR3 size: 15 residues. Germline V gene lookup returns CDR1 SGHNT and CDR2 YYREEE (reference sequence). DNA for the CDR3: TGTGCCAGCACCCCGGGGGGCGCGGCGGGGGAGACCCAGTACTTC. It is translated as CASTPGGAAGETQYF.

The chain couples TRBV11-2 to TRBJ2-5; no firm D call. Trimming removed 1 base at V and 2 bases at J, with 11 bases between. The CDR3 is 15 amino acids. The germline gives CDR1 SGHAT, CDR2 FQNNGV. The CDR3 DNA follows: TGTGCCAGCAGCTTAGGGGTGCTGTATCAAGAGACCCAGTACTTC. This translates into CASSLGVLYQETQYF.

V gene TRBV6-5 combines with J gene TRBJ1-2, with D perhaps matching TRBD1 (6 bases). CDR1 is MNHEY, CDR2 SVGAGI, per germline. V was trimmed by 6 bases and J by 4 bases, leaving 18 bases between them. The CDR3 sequence is 15 residues long. CDR3 amino acids: CASRLAGGGGYGYTF. CDR3 nucleotides: TGTGCCAGCAGGCTAGCGGGGGGGGGCGGCTATGGCTACACCTTC.

The V and J genes are TRBV7-2 and TRBJ1-2; 8 bases map to TRBD1. Germline lookup yields CDR1 SGHTA and CDR2 FQGNSA. The junction had 3 bases not matched to a gene; V was cut back by 4 bases and J by 2 bases. The CDR3 consists of 14 residues. CDR3 coding DNA: TGTGCCAGCAGCTACAGGGGGAGCAACTATGGCTACACCTTC. This sequence encodes CASSYRGSNYGYTF.

This clone appeared once. The sample carries other DNA sequences with the same CDR3. The chain combines TRBV28 with TRBJ2-5; TRBD2 agrees at 11 bases. Germline CDR1 MDHEN, CDR2 SYDVKM. V lost 4 bases to trimming and J lost 1 base; unmatched junction nucleotides: 2. This CDR3 spans 15 amino acids. CDR3 bases: TGTGCCAGCAGTTCTACTAGCGGGGGCCAAGAGACCCAGTACTTC. This encodes CASSSTSGGQETQYF.